This paragraph covers one T cell receptor beta chain sequence. As yet, its antigen is unknown. This specimen comes from a study of T cell responses to AZD1222 COVID-19 vaccine. Study findings and constraints: Spike-specific TCR breadth rose after two AZD1222 doses, and depth rose as well.

Clones were read by immunoSEQ multiplex PCR, and TCRdb kept only the in-frame ones, dropping some. This table holds 120,000 to 150,000 clones, approximately 78% found once. V shed 1 base, J shed 6 bases, and the junction held 5 bases outside the gene matches. Germline CDR1 SGHRS, CDR2 YFSETQ. The CDR3 is made up of 15 amino acids. The rearrangement uses TRBV5-1 and TRBJ2-1, with 9 bases that match TRBD2. Sequenced here: peripheral blood, sampled on day 0 of MenACWY control vaccination. The sequence was obtained from an adult in good health. CDR3 in amino acids: CASSLYSRGGNEQFF. CDR3 in DNA: TGCGCCAGCAGCTTGTACTCGCGGGGGGGCAATGAGCAGTTCTTC.